What follows are 5 T cell receptor beta chains derived from one specimen sequenced in a study of Ad26.COV2.S vaccination and SARS-CoV-2 variants. The treatment here: roughly 20 received Ad26.COV2.S at low or high dose, single or two shots; about 5 received placebo; per-sample allocation not given. Sample collection was performed on day 63 after the first vaccine or placebo injection. The method was immunoSEQ multiplex PCR; TCRdb's version includes in-frame clones alone and lacks a portion of them. Among roughly 400,000 clones listed, about 89% were seen once. The sequencing here drew on peripheral blood, taken in a trial of Ad26.COV2.S vaccine versus placebo. The receptors derive from a person aged 18-60 years who received the Ad26.COV2.S COVID-19 vaccine or a placebo.

On this clone: The same CDR3 also results from other DNA sequences found in this sample. This chain uses TRBV7-2 with TRBJ2-7, with 10 bases aligning to TRBD1. Trimming removed 3 bases from V and 3 bases from J; junction bases left unmatched: 2. Germline CDR1 and CDR2: SGHTA and FQGNSA. This CDR3 is built from 14 residues. CDR3 in amino acids: CASSLGQGIYEQYF. Written as DNA, the CDR3 is TGTGCCAGCAGCTTGGGACAGGGGATCTACGAGCAGTACTTC. Looking up the rest from reference TRBV7-2 and TRBJ2-7 gives the full variable domain: GAGVSQSPSNKVTEKGKDVELRCDPISGHTALYWYRQSLGQGLEFLIYFQGNSAPDKSGLPSDRFSAERTGGSVSTLTIQRTQQEDSAVYLCASSLGQGIYEQYFGPGTRLTVT.

V usage is TRBV5-4 and J usage is TRBJ2-5; TRBD1 aligns across 8 bases. Trimming at V came to 4 bases and at J to 5 bases, leaving 7 bases not matched to a gene. The CDR3 sequence is 14 residues long. Germline V lookup: CDR1 SGHNT, CDR2 YYREEE (reference sequence). The DNA of the CDR3 is TGTGCCAGCAGCCGGACAGGGCCCTCGGAGACCCAGTACTTC. Amino acid sequence: CASSRTGPSETQYF.

This chain uses TRBV3-1 (or the pseudogene TRBV3-2) with TRBJ2-7, with D possibly being TRBD1 (6 bases). V gave up 2 bases and J gave up 4 bases, with 9 bases separating them. The CDR3 consists of 13 residues. Germline lookup yields CDR1 LGHDT and CDR2 YNNKEL (reference sequence). In DNA form, the CDR3 reads TGTGCCAGCAGCCAACTCCAGGGGTACGAGCAGTACTTC. This encodes CASSQLQGYEQYF.

J is TRBJ2-1 and V is TRBV7-3; 8 nucleotides match TRBD2. CDR1 and CDR2 from the germline V gene are SGHTA and FQGTGA. The CDR3 runs to 16 residues. Unmatched junction bases numbered 10, after V lost 5 bases and J lost 4 bases. The chain's CDR3 is CASSPHGAGGYNEQFF. The CDR3 region has the DNA TGTGCCAGCAGCCCCCACGGGGCGGGAGGTTACAATGAGCAGTTCTTC.

The J gene is TRBJ2-3, the V gene TRBV5-4; 9 bases fit TRBD1. In germline, CDR1 is SGHNT, CDR2 YYREEE (reference sequence). Trimming at V came to 4 bases and at J to 3 bases, leaving 9 bases not matched to a gene. The CDR3 has 16 residues. CDR3 nucleotide sequence: TGTGCCAGCAGCAAGGGACAGGGATTGTGGACAGATACGCAGTATTTT. Protein product: CASSKGQGLWTDTQYF. Using reference TRBV5-4 and TRBJ2-3 for the parts outside the CDR3, the full variable domain is ETGVTQSPTHLIKTRGQQVTLRCSSQSGHNTVSWYQQALGQGPQFIFQYYREEENGRGNFPPRFSGLQFPNYSSELNVNALELDDSALYLCASSKGQGLWTDTQYFGPGTRLTVL.